Shown below are 5 T cell receptor beta chains from a single sample sequenced in a study of T cell repertoires in cytomegalovirus infection. TCRdb passed the reads through MiXCR, listing each CDR3 protein once. The sample comprises approximately 990,000 distinct CDR3 sequences, 25% to 40% of which are singletons, and 10% to 15% rests with the top ten. The antigens for these receptors are not known. This specimen was cultured CD8+ T cells from PBMCs, taken from culture after CMV antigen stimulation. Source of these receptors: a human donor in good health (CMV status not recorded). Some clones in this sample may be carry-over from other donors' samples.

Only a few counts were recorded for this clonotype. No DNA is shown, since the ends of the CDR3 on it are uncertain; the CDR3 is the one TCRdb lists. V and J are TRBV7-5 and TRBJ2-1; the table's D call TRBD2 went unverified against the DNA. TRBV7-5 is an annotated pseudogene. Including both end residues, the CDR3 is 19 amino acids long. The CDR3 loop reads CISVPDTSGSADCYNEQFF.

This clonotype was counted many times. The chain links TRBV28 to TRBJ2-1, with 7 positions matching TRBD2. CDR1 is MDHEN and CDR2 is SYDVKM in the germline V gene. The CDR3 runs to 18 residues. The J segment lost 4 bases and the V segment lost 6 bases, leaving 18 bases of the junction unmatched. CDR3 amino acids: CASSFLHLGGGDYNEQFF. The CDR3 DNA reads as TGTGCCAGCAGCTTCCTCCACCTTGGCGGGGGAGATTACAATGAGCAGTTCTTC. Full variable domain (rest looked up from reference TRBV28 and TRBJ2-1): DVKVTQSSRYLVKRTGEKVFLECVQDMDHENMFWYRQDPGLGLRLIYFSYDVKMKEKGDIPEGYSVSREKKERFSLILESASTNQTSMYLCASSFLHLGGGDYNEQFFGPGTRLTVL.

The chain has TRBV4-1 and TRBJ2-4, with TRBD1 as a possible D gene (5 bases). Germline V gene sequence: CDR1 MGHRA, CDR2 YSYEKL. V was shortened by 1 base and J by 6 bases, with 13 bases between the two germline ends. The CDR3 extends over 15 amino acids. The CDR3 bases are TGCGCCAGCAGCCAAGGCCCCGGACATGCAAACATTCAGTACTTC. Protein: CASSQGPGHANIQYF.

The genes are TRBV7-8 and TRBJ2-5, with D perhaps TRBD1 (7 bases). This CDR3 is 15 amino acids long. V shed 3 bases and J shed 7 bases, with 18 bases lying between them. Germline V gene lookup returns CDR1 SGHVS and CDR2 FQNEAQ. The CDR3, as DNA: TGTGCCAGCAGCTTTGCCGACAGGGAGGTGTGGACCCAGTACTTC. Translation: CASSFADREVWTQYF.

The chain couples TRBV20-1 to TRBJ2-3; TRBD2 matches 7 bases. CDR3 length equals 15 residues. CDR1 and CDR2 from the germline V gene are DFQATT and SNEGSKA (reference sequence). Unmatched junction bases numbered 4, after V lost 0 bases and J lost 1 base. In DNA, the CDR3 is TGCAGTGCTAGAGATCATCTAGCGGGCACAGATACGCAGTATTTT. This codes for CSARDHLAGTDTQYF.